This TCR beta chain came from a study of Ad26.COV2.S vaccination and SARS-CoV-2 variants. Study-wide findings and caveats: TCR breadth and depth estimates may have understated total T cell responses. Spike-specific CD8+ and CD4+ T cell responses reportedly showed substantial breadth after vaccination. For non-spike TCRs, breadth in vaccine recipients resembled that in placebo recipients.

V lost 5 bases and J lost 5; bases outside the gene matches: 5. The CDR3 consists of 14 residues. Germline lookup yields CDR1 SGHNT and CDR2 YENEEA. Some clones are missing from TCRdb's copy, which holds only in-frame ones; the method was immunoSEQ multiplex PCR. The data show under 150,000 clones, roughly 90% seen once. Concerning this clone itself: Its antigen remains unidentified.

The material sequenced was peripheral blood, taken after recovery from COVID-19. The source is a human donor who had recovered from COVID-19. The V call is TRBV11-3, the J call TRBJ1-1; 10 bases are shared with TRBD1. The CDR3 spells CASSPGQGSTEAFF. The CDR3 region has the DNA TGTGCCAGCAGCCCGGGACAGGGGAGTACTGAAGCTTTCTTT.